This entry describes one T cell receptor beta chain. CDR1 and CDR2 (germline): LGHDT, YNNKEL (reference sequence). V lost 2 bases, J lost 0 bases, and 9 bases lay in between. This CDR3 comprises 15 residues. This entry comes from a study of T cells in Graves' hyperthyroidism and ophthalmopathy. The source material, RNA transcripts, was used to amplify TCR beta CDR3 regions. First-round RT-PCR with HTBI primers amplified the TCR CDR3 region. Each CDR3 protein gets one entry after TCRdb re-called the multiplex PCR reads with MiXCR. The sample includes about 400,000 distinct CDR3 sequences, roughly 14% of them seen just once.

Source material: blood. This TCR was recovered from a man between 18 and 35 years old with Graves' ophthalmopathy. The chain combines TRBV3-1 with TRBJ2-3; D unresolved. Here the CDR3 reads CASSQSRVSTDTQYF. In DNA, the CDR3 is TGTGCCAGCAGCCAAAGTCGGGTGAGCACAGATACGCAGTATTTT.